This T cell receptor beta chain was recorded in a study of control samples from healthy donors and cancer patients. Clones were sequenced by immunoSEQ multiplex PCR, and TCRdb holds only the in-frame ones, with some missing. The sample lists about 120,000 clones; roughly 91% were seen once. V lost 0 bases, J lost 5 bases, and 3 bases stayed unmatched. The CDR3 has 14 residues. Germline CDR1 is SGHNT and CDR2 is YYREEE (reference sequence). Sequenced sample: blood. The rearrangement uses TRBV5-4 and TRBJ2-3; 7 nucleotides agree with TRBD1. The clonotype was recovered from an older woman in good health. CDR3 bases: TGTGCCAGCAGCTTGGAGGGGGCGGGAGATACGCAGTATTTT. It translates to CASSLEGAGDTQYF.